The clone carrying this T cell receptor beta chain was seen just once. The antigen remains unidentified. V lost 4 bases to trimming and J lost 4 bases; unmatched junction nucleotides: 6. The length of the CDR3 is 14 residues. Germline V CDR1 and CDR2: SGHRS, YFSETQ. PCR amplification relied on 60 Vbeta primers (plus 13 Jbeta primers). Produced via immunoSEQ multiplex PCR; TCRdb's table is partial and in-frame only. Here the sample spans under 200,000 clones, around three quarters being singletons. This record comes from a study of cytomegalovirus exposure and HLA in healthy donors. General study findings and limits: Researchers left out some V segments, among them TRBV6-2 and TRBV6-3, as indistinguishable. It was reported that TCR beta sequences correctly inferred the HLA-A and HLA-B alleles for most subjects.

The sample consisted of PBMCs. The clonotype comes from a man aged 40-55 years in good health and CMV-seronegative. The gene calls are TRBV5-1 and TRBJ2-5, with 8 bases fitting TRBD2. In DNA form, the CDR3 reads TGCGCCAGCAGCCCTCGCCTAGCGGGAGAGACCCAGTACTTC. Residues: CASSPRLAGETQYF.